This record covers a single T cell receptor (beta chain). The antigen remains unidentified. This table comes from immunoSEQ multiplex PCR, and its TCRdb copy is limited to in-frame clones, with some not included. Counted here are a few hundred thousand clones, around 97% occurring once; the ten biggest clones make up 0.055% to 0.07%. These data originate in a study of shared clonotypes between healthy human individuals. On the study more broadly: Samples came from a couple of female and three male donors aged 18 to 49. Study-wide results and caveats: Larger estimated richness was generally seen in naive subsets than in memory subsets.

This CDR3 comprises 13 residues. Germline loops: CDR1 ENHRY, CDR2 SYGVKD. V dropped 5 bases and J dropped 7; count of bases not matched to a gene: 5. This receptor was obtained from a woman aged 25 to 39 in good health. Sample: naive CD4+ T cells sorted from blood. Subset given: CD45RA+ positively selected. V usage is TRBV10-3 and J usage is TRBJ1-5; 7 positions match TRBD1. The CDR3 sequence is CAISRDSEQPQHF. For the CDR3, the DNA is TGTGCCATCAGTCGGGACAGCGAACAGCCCCAGCATTTT.